These 12 T cell receptor beta chains share one sample of origin, sequenced in a study of cytomegalovirus exposure and HLA in healthy donors (dated by TCRdb to 2015 to 2018). The protocol used for the library was the immunoSEQ multiplex PCR assay. For the multiplex PCR, a mixture combining 60 forward primers for TCR Vbeta segments and 13 reverse primers for TCR Jbeta segments was used. Entries here come from immuneACCESS through TCRdb and include only in-frame sequences with V and J called. Some clones fail to appear in such tables; in the studies checked, an unresolved V gene covers under half of the shortfall, and the cause of the remainder is unknown. For this sample there are roughly 150,000 clones; 82% appear just once. The ten largest clones take up around 0.91% of the sample. What was sequenced was PBMCs. The source of these receptors is a girl aged 2 to 10 in good health and CMV-seropositive.

The rearrangement joins TRBV7-9 to TRBJ1-1; 8 nucleotides match TRBD1. Per germline, CDR1 SEHNR and CDR2 FQNEAQ (reference sequence). The CDR3 is 12 residues long. V shed 3 bases and J 9 bases; nucleotides not matched to a gene: 3. The CDR3 sequence is CASSFTGGQAFF. In DNA form, the CDR3 reads TGTGCCAGCAGCTTCACAGGGGGACAAGCTTTCTTT.

This clone was picked up a small number of times. The chain is built from TRBV5-6 and TRBJ1-4, with 7 bases lining up with TRBD1. The junction had 8 bases not matched to a gene; V was cut back by 5 bases and J by 7 bases. The V gene's germline CDR1 is SGHDT and CDR2 YYEEEE. The CDR3 contains 14 residues. CDR3 sequence reads: CASRLTGTAEKLFF. The CDR3 DNA is TGTGCCAGCAGGTTGACCGGGACAGCTGAAAAACTGTTTTTT.

CDR3: CASSIAGVADTQYF. CDR3 DNA sequence: TGTGCCAGCAGCATAGCGGGAGTGGCAGATACGCAGTATTTT. This chain joins TRBV2 and TRBJ2-3; 9 positions match TRBD2. V gave up 6 bases and J gave up 4 bases; unmatched junction bases: 5. The CDR3 has 14 amino acids. Germline V lookup: CDR1 SNHLY, CDR2 FYNNEI.

The chain links TRBV5-1 to TRBJ2-7, with D hard to call. The CDR3 contains 14 residues. V lost 0 bases and J 5 bases, leaving 12 bases between the germline ends. Looked up from germline, CDR1 is SGHRS and CDR2 is YFSETQ. CDR3 sequence reads: CASSLGHFQDEQYF. As DNA, the CDR3 is TGCGCCAGCAGCTTGGGCCATTTTCAGGACGAGCAGTACTTC.

The chain has TRBV6-1 and TRBJ1-2, with TRBD1 matching over 8 bases. V was clipped by 5 bases and J by 4 bases; unmatched bases: 6. This CDR3 spans 14 amino acids. Germline V gene sequence: CDR1 MNHNS, CDR2 SASEGT. This chain's CDR3 is CASSTKTGVYGYTF. The DNA of the CDR3 is TGTGCCAGCAGTACAAAGACAGGGGTCTATGGCTACACCTTC.

The chain recombines TRBV15 with TRBJ2-1; 12 positions match TRBD2. Germline-derived CDR1 and CDR2 are LNHNV and YYDKDF (reference sequence). The CDR3 is 20 amino acids. V gave up 2 bases and J gave up 1 base; unmatched junction bases: 12. The chain's CDR3 is CATSRLGLAGFGISYNEQFF. In DNA, the CDR3 is TGTGCCACCAGCAGATTAGGACTAGCGGGATTCGGAATATCCTACAATGAGCAGTTCTTC.

The rearrangement uses TRBV14 and TRBJ1-1, with D possibly matching TRBD1 (5 bases). Trimming removed 3 bases at V and 6 bases at J, with 11 bases between. The CDR3 runs 13 residues. CDR1 SGHDN and CDR2 FVKESK come from the germline V gene. Written as DNA, the CDR3 is TGTGCCAGCAGCCAGGGAAGGGGTCCTGAAGCTTTCTTT. It specifies CASSQGRGPEAFF.

The chain employs TRBV7-2 and TRBJ1-3, with a possible D match to TRBD1 (5 bases). In germline, CDR1 is SGHTA, CDR2 FQGNSA. The V gene lost 5 bases and the J gene lost 0 bases, with 11 bases spanning the gap. This CDR3 contains 15 residues. CDR3 in DNA: TGTGCCAGCAGCCTAACAGGTTCCTCTGGAAACACCATATATTTT. This gives the protein CASSLTGSSGNTIYF.

The rearrangement uses TRBV6-1 and TRBJ2-1; 7 positions match TRBD2. CDR3 length: 16 amino acids. The V and J ends lost 2 bases and 8 bases, in that order; junction bases with no gene match: 12. Germline V lookup: CDR1 MNHNS, CDR2 SASEGT. The CDR3 reads CASSEIGGAGDHEQFF. CDR3 in DNA: TGTGCCAGCAGTGAAATCGGCGGGGCGGGAGATCATGAGCAGTTCTTC.

This rearrangement joins TRBV7-9 to TRBJ2-5; D might be TRBD2 (6 bases). This CDR3 contains 13 residues. The V and J ends lost 3 bases and 5 bases respectively, with 10 bases between them. Germline assignment: CDR1 SEHNR and CDR2 FQNEAQ (reference sequence). CDR3 loop: CASSLGGWETQYF. CDR3 coding DNA: TGTGCCAGCAGCTTGGGAGGTTGGGAGACCCAGTACTTC.

The chain has TRBV10-3 and TRBJ2-2; the match to TRBD1 covers 10 bases. After removal of 3 bases from V and 5 bases from J, the junction contained 18 bases not matched to a gene. The CDR3 length is 20 residues. Germline CDR1 is ENHRY and CDR2 is SYGVKD. The CDR3 loop is CAISDRQPGQGNLETGELFF. The CDR3 region has the DNA TGTGCCATCAGTGACCGACAGCCGGGACAGGGGAATTTAGAGACCGGGGAGCTGTTTTTT.

The V call is TRBV6-6, the J call TRBJ2-3, with a possible D match to TRBD2 (5 bases). Germline V gene sequence: CDR1 MNHNY, CDR2 SVGAGI (reference sequence). Trimming pared 2 bases from V and 3 bases from J, leaving 9 bases between. The CDR3 has 14 residues. The CDR3 loop reads CASSYRGITDTQYF. For the CDR3, the DNA is TGTGCCAGCAGTTACCGGGGTATAACAGATACGCAGTATTTT.